This T cell receptor (beta chain) was recorded in a study of regulatory T cells in long-lasting Graves disease. Time point specified: newly diagnosed GD, antithyroid drugs for less than 3 months. Construction of the TCR library relied on RNA isolated from PBMCs. Trimming cost V 1 base and J 0 bases, with 12 bases left between them. The germline CDR1 and CDR2 sequences are DFQATT and SNEGSKA (reference sequence). There are 16 residues in the CDR3. This clonotype was seen repeatedly, ten times or more. For TCR beta, libraries came from iRepertoire HTBI primers and Arm-PCR of CDR3 regions. TCRdb recomputed calls from the multiplex PCR reads with MiXCR, one row per CDR3 protein. The repertoire includes 530,000 or so distinct CDR3 sequences, 15% to 20% of them detected once, and around 12% sits in the top ten. A further study also used this sample, focusing on T cells in Graves' hyperthyroidism and ophthalmopathy.

This sequence joins TRBV20-1 and TRBJ2-2; D call uncertain. Here the sequenced sample was peripheral blood mononuclear cells (PBMCs), taken at new diagnosis, from a patient treated with antithyroid drugs. This clonotype was obtained from a man aged 18 to 30 with Graves disease. The CDR3 sequence: CSARALDISNTGELFF. The CDR3 nucleotides read TGCAGTGCTAGAGCCCTAGACATCTCGAACACCGGGGAGCTGTTTTTT.